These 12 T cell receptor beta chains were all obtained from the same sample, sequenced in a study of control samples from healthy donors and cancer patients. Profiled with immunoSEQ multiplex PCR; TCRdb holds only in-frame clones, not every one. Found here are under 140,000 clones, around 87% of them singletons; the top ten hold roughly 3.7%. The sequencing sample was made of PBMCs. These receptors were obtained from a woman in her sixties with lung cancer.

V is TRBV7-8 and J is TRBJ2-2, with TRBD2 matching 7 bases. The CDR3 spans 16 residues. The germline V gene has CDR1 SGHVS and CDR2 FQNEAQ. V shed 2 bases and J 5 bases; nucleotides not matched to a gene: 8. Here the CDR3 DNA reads TGTGCCAGCAGCTTACCAGCGGGGCGAGGAACCGGGGAGCTGTTTTTT. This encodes CASSLPAGRGTGELFF.

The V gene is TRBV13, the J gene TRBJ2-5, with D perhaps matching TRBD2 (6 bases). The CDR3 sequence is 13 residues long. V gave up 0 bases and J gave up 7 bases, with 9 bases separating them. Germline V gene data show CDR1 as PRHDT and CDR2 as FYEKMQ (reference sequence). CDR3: CASSLGLGGTQYF. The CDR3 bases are TGTGCCAGCAGCTTAGGTTTGGGGGGGACCCAGTACTTC.

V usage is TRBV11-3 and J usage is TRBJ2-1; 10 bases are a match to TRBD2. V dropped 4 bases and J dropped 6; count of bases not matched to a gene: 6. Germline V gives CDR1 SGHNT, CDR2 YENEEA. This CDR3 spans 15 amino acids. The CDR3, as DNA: TGTGCCAGCAGCTCCCTAGCGGGGGACGTCAATGAGCAGTTCTTC. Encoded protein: CASSSLAGDVNEQFF.

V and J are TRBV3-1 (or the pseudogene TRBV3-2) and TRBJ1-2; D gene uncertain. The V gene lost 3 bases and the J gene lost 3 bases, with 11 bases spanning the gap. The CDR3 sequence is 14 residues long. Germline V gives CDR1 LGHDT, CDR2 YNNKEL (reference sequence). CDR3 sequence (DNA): TGTGCCAGCAGCCAGGGAGAGCAGCACTATGGCTACACCTTC. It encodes CASSQGEQHYGYTF.

Here the CDR3 reads CASSRLASPGGIQYF. DNA for the CDR3: TGTGCCAGCAGCCGGCTAGCGTCACCCGGTGGCATTCAGTACTTC. V usage is TRBV7-8 and J usage is TRBJ2-4; TRBD2 is a possible D gene (6 bases). Germline values: CDR1 SGHVS, CDR2 FQNEAQ. The V end was cut by 5 bases, the J end by 9 bases, with 20 bases between. There are 15 residues in the CDR3.

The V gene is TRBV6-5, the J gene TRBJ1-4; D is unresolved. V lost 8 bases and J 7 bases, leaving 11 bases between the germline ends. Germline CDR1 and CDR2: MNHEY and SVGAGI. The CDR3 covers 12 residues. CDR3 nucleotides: TGTGCCAGCGGTTGGGAGGGTGAAAAACTGTTTTTT. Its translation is CASGWEGEKLFF.

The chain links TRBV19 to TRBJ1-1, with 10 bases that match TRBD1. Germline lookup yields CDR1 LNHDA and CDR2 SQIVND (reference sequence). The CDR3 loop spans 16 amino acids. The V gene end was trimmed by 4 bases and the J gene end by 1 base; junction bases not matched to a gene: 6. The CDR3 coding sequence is TGTGCCAGTAGTAGCCGGGACAGGGGAAGGAACACTGAAGCTTTCTTT. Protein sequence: CASSSRDRGRNTEAFF. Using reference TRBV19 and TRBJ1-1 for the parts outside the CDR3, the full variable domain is DGGITQSPKYLFRKEGQNVTLSCEQNLNHDAMYWYRQDPGQGLRLIYYSQIVNDFQKGDIAEGYSVSREKKESFPLTVTSAQKNPTAFYLCASSSRDRGRNTEAFFGQGTRLTVV.

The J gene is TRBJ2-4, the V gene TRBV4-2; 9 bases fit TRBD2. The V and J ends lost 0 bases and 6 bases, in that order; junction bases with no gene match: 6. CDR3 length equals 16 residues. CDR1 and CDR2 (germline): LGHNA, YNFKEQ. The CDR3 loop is CASSQEGGTSRNIQYF. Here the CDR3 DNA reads TGTGCCAGCAGCCAAGAAGGCGGGACTAGCAGAAACATTCAGTACTTC.

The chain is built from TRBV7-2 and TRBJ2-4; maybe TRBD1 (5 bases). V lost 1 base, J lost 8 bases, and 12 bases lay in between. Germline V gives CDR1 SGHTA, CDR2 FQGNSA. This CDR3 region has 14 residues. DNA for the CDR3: TGTGCCAGCAGCTTAGAGGTGACAGTGGACATTCAGTACTTC. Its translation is CASSLEVTVDIQYF.

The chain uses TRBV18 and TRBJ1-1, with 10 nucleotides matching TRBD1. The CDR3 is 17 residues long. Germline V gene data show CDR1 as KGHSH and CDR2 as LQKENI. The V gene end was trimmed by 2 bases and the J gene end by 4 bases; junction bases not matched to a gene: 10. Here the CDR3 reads CASSPFGPGQGSTEAFF. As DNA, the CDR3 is TGTGCCAGCTCACCATTCGGTCCGGGACAGGGGAGCACTGAAGCTTTCTTT. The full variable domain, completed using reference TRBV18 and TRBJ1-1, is NAGVMQNPRHLVRRRGQEARLRCSPMKGHSHVYWYRQLPEEGLKFMVYLQKENIIDESGMPKERFSAEFPKEGPSILRIQQVVRGDSAAYFCASSPFGPGQGSTEAFFGQGTRLTVV.

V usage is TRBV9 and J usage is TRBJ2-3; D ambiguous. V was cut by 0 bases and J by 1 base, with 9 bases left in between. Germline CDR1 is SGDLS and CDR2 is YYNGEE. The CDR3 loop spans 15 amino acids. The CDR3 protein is CASSVGSRGTDTQYF. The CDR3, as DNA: TGTGCCAGCAGCGTAGGGAGTCGGGGCACAGATACGCAGTATTTT.

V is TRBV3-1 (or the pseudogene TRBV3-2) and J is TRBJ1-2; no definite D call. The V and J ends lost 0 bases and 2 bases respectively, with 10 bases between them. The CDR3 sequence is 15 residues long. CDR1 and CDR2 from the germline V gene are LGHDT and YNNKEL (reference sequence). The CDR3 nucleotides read TGTGCCAGCAGCCAAGATTCTAGCGAGAACTATGGCTACACCTTC. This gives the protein CASSQDSSENYGYTF.